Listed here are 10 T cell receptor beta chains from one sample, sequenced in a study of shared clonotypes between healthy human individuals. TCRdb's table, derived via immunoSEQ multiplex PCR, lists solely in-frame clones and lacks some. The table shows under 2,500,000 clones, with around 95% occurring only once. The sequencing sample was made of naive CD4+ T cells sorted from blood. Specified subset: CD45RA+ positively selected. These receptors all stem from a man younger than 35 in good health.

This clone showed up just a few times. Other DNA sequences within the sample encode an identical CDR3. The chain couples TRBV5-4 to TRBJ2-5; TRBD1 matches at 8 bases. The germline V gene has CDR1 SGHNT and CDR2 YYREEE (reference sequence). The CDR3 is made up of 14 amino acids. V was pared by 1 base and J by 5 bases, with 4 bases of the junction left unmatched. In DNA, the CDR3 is TGTGCCAGCAGCTTGTCAGGGGGCGCGGAGACCCAGTACTTC. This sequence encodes CASSLSGGAETQYF. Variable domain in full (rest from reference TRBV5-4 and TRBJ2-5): ETGVTQSPTHLIKTRGQQVTLRCSSQSGHNTVSWYQQALGQGPQFIFQYYREEENGRGNFPPRFSGLQFPNYSSELNVNALELDDSALYLCASSLSGGAETQYFGPGTRLLVL.

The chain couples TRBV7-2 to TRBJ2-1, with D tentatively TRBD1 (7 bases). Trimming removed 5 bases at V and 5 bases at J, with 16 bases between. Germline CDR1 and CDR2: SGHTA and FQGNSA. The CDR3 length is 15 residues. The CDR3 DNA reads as TGTGCCAGCAGCCTAGGGGGGACAGCACACAATGAGCAGTTCTTC. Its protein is CASSLGGTAHNEQFF.

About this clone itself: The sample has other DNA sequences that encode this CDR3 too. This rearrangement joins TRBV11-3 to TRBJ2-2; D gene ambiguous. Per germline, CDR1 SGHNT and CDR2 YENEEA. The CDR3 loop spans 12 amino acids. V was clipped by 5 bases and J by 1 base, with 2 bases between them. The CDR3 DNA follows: TGTGCCAGCAGCCAGAACACCGGGGAGCTGTTTTTT. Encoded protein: CASSQNTGELFF.

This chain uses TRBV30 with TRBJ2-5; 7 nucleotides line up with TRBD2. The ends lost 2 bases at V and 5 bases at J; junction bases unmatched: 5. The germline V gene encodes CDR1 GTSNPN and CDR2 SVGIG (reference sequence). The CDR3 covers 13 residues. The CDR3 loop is CAWSSGKEETQYF. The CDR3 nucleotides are TGTGCCTGGAGTAGCGGGAAAGAGGAGACCCAGTACTTC.

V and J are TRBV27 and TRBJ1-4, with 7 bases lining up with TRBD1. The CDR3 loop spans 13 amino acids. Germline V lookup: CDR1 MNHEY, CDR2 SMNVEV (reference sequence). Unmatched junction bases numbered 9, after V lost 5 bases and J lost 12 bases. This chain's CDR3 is CASSPRGQSQLFF. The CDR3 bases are TGTGCCAGCAGTCCAAGGGGACAGTCTCAACTGTTTTTT. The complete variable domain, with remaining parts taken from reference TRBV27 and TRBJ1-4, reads EAQVTQNPRYLITVTGKKLTVTCSQNMNHEYMSWYRQDPGLGLRQIYYSMNVEVTDKGDVPEGYKVSRKEKRNFPLILESPSPNQTSLYFCASSPRGQSQLFFGSGTQLSVL.

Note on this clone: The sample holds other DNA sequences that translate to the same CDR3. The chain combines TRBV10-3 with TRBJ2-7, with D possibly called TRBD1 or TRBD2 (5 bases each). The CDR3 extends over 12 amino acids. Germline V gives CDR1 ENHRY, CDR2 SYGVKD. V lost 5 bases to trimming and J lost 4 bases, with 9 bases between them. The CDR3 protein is CAISSGGYEQYF. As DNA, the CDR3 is TGTGCCATCAGTAGTGGGGGTTACGAGCAGTACTTC.

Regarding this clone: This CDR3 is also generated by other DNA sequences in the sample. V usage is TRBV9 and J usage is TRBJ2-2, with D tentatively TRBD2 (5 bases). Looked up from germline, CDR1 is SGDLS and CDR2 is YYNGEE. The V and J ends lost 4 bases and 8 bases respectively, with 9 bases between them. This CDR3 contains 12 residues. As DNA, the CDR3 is TGTGCCAGCAGCTCCCGGACTGGGGAGCTGTTTTTT. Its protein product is CASSSRTGELFF.

CDR3 loop: CATTSRNTEAFF. CDR3 sequence (DNA): TGTGCCACGACCTCACGGAACACTGAAGCTTTCTTT. This chain uses TRBV7-6 with TRBJ1-1; D is uncertain. The CDR3 extends over 12 amino acids. V gave up 10 bases and J gave up 1 base, with 10 bases separating them. From germline, CDR1 is SGHVS and CDR2 FNYEAQ.

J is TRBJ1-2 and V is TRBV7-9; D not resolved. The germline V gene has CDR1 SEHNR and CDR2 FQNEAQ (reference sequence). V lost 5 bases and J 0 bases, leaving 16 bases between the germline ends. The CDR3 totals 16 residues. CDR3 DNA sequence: TGTGCCAGCAGCCCTACCGGCGGGGTAGCTAACTATGGCTACACCTTC. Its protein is CASSPTGGVANYGYTF.

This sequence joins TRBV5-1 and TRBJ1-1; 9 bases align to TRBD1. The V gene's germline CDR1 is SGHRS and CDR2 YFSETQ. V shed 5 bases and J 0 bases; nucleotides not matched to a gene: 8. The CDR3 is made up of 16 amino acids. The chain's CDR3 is CASRPGTGPMNTEAFF. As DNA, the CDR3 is TGCGCCAGCAGACCCGGGACAGGGCCTATGAACACTGAAGCTTTCTTT.